These 16 T cell receptor beta chains originate from one sample sequenced in a study of blood T cell repertoires in COVID-19. Method: immunoSEQ multiplex PCR; TCRdb's copy keeps in-frame clones and lacks some. The sample yields some 110,000 clones, roughly nine tenths seen once. The source material was peripheral blood. These receptors originate from a man between 65 and 85 years old who had recovered from COVID-19.

This sequence joins TRBV18 and TRBJ1-6, with D maybe TRBD1 (6 bases). The V gene lost 4 bases and the J gene lost 14 bases, with 15 bases spanning the gap. CDR3 length: 13 amino acids. CDR1 and CDR2 (germline): KGHSH, LQKENI. The CDR3 loop reads CASSLPGQYSLHF. The CDR3 DNA sequence: TGTGCCAGCTCACTCCCCGGACAGTACTCCCTCCACTTT.

The V gene is TRBV28, the J gene TRBJ1-2; D is uncertain. The CDR3 length is 13 residues. Germline V gene sequence: CDR1 MDHEN, CDR2 SYDVKM. Trimming took off 3 bases at V and 4 bases at J, with 9 bases between the two ends. In DNA form, the CDR3 reads TGTGCCAGCAGTTTTTCGGTTGGCTATGGCTACACCTTC. This sequence encodes CASSFSVGYGYTF.

The chain uses TRBV9 and TRBJ1-2; D not resolved. V shed 6 bases and J shed 2 bases, with 11 bases lying between them. The CDR3 is made up of 13 amino acids. Germline-derived CDR1 and CDR2 are SGDLS and YYNGEE. The CDR3 DNA follows: TGTGCCAGCACCGTTTCAGCGAACTATGGCTACACCTTC. Residues: CASTVSANYGYTF.

The rearrangement joins TRBV5-1 to TRBJ1-2; 12 positions match TRBD1. This CDR3 is 16 amino acids long. Germline CDR1 is SGHRS and CDR2 is YFSETQ. The V and J ends lost 4 bases and 6 bases, in that order; junction bases with no gene match: 10. This chain's CDR3 is CASSPGDRGLQDGYTF. In DNA form, the CDR3 reads TGCGCCAGCAGCCCAGGGGACAGGGGGCTGCAGGATGGCTACACCTTC.

This clone was seen once. The chain is built from TRBV5-4 and TRBJ1-6, with TRBD1 matching over 10 bases. CDR1 and CDR2 from the germline V gene are SGHNT and YYREEE (reference sequence). With 0 bases clipped from V and 10 bases from J, the junction kept 10 bases outside the gene matches. This CDR3 region has 17 residues. The CDR3 here is CASSLGPGTGDGSPLHF. The CDR3 region has the DNA TGTGCCAGCAGCTTGGGCCCCGGGACAGGGGATGGGTCACCCCTCCACTTT.

This sequence joins TRBV12-3 or TRBV12-4 and TRBJ2-2; perhaps TRBD1 as D (6 bases). Trimming cost V 6 bases and J 5 bases, with 10 bases left between them. CDR3 length: 13 residues. The CDR3 DNA reads as TGTGCCAGCAGCAAACAGGGTACCGGGGAGCTGTTTTTT. It translates to CASSKQGTGELFF.

This rearrangement joins TRBV11-2 to TRBJ2-7; 10 bases are a match to TRBD1. Trimming removed 5 bases from V and 1 base from J; junction bases left unmatched: 5. The CDR3 has 15 residues. The germline V gene encodes CDR1 SGHAT and CDR2 FQNNGV. CDR3 nucleotides: TGTGCCAGCAGCCCGAGGACAGGGGGGTCCTACGAGCAGTACTTC. The encoded protein is CASSPRTGGSYEQYF.

On this clone: The identical CDR3 is also encoded by other nucleotide sequences in the sample. V gene TRBV7-2 combines with J gene TRBJ1-5, with TRBD1 matching over 7 bases. Germline loops: CDR1 SGHTA, CDR2 FQGNSA. The V segment lost 4 bases and the J segment 2 bases; nucleotides outside the gene matches: 2. CDR3 size: 14 residues. The CDR3 sequence is CASSSGQGNQPQHF. CDR3 bases: TGTGCCAGCAGCTCTGGACAGGGCAATCAGCCCCAGCATTTT.

V is TRBV30 and J is TRBJ1-1, with TRBD1 as a possible D gene (6 bases). The V end lost 4 bases, the J end lost 4 bases, and 25 bases lay between the germline ends. Germline CDR1 reads GTSNPN; CDR2 reads SVGIG (reference sequence). The CDR3 is 17 amino acids. Here the CDR3 DNA reads TGTGCCTGGATTAATAACAGGGCTTACTTAGCGGGCACTGAAGCTTTCTTT. Translation gives CAWINNRAYLAGTEAFF.

V usage is TRBV7-2 and J usage is TRBJ2-2; 11 nucleotides match TRBD2. J lost 5 bases, V lost 1 base, and 6 bases had no gene match. Germline CDR1 is SGHTA and CDR2 is FQGNSA. The CDR3 spans 17 residues. CDR3 residues: CASSLVAGGPRTGELFF. For the CDR3, the DNA is TGTGCCAGCAGCTTAGTAGCGGGAGGGCCGCGGACCGGGGAGCTGTTTTTT.

The rearrangement joins TRBV13 to TRBJ1-6, with a possible D match to TRBD1 (5 bases). V lost 0 bases and J lost 14, with 8 bases in between. The CDR3 runs to 12 residues. Germline V gene lookup returns CDR1 PRHDT and CDR2 FYEKMQ (reference sequence). CDR3 protein: CASSLGQGSLHF. For the CDR3, the DNA is TGTGCCAGCAGCTTAGGCCAGGGCTCCCTCCACTTT.

The chain recombines TRBV2 with TRBJ2-7; 9 nucleotides line up with TRBD1. CDR1 is SNHLY, CDR2 FYNNEI, per germline. V trimming: 4 bases; J trimming: 2 bases; junction bases outside the gene matches: 6. The CDR3 is 15 residues long. The CDR3 nucleotides read TGTGCCAGCAGTGCCCCCGGGACAGGGACCTACGAGCAGTACTTC. It encodes CASSAPGTGTYEQYF. The variable domain in full, completed from reference TRBV2 and TRBJ2-7, reads EPEVTQTPSHQVTQMGQEVILRCVPISNHLYFYWYRQILGQKVEFLVSFYNNEISEKSEIFDDQFSVERPDGSNFTLKIRSTKLEDSAMYFCASSAPGTGTYEQYFGPGTRLTVT.

V is TRBV4-1 and J is TRBJ2-7; 10 bases match TRBD1. After removal of 4 bases from V and 3 bases from J, the junction contained 6 bases not matched to a gene. Germline V lookup: CDR1 MGHRA, CDR2 YSYEKL. This CDR3 contains 15 residues. Written as DNA, the CDR3 is TGCGCCAGCAGCCTCCGGGACAGGGGTGACTACGAGCAGTACTTC. Its protein product is CASSLRDRGDYEQYF.

This clone was seen once. This chain uses TRBV7-3 with TRBJ1-1; D remains ambiguous. The germline V gene encodes CDR1 SGHTA and CDR2 FQGTGA. Trimming pared 4 bases from V and 0 bases from J, leaving 9 bases between. This CDR3 comprises 14 residues. CDR3 region: CASSSPEVNTEAFF. CDR3 nucleotides: TGTGCCAGCAGCTCCCCAGAAGTGAACACTGAAGCTTTCTTT. Combining the CDR3 with reference TRBV7-3 and TRBJ1-1 gives the whole variable domain GAGVSQTPSNKVTEKGKYVELRCDPISGHTALYWYRQSLGQGPEFLIYFQGTGAADDSGLPNDRFFAVRPEGSVSTLKIQRTERGDSAVYLCASSSPEVNTEAFFGQGTRLTVV.

This chain uses TRBV4-2 with TRBJ1-1; the D is unclear. Germline CDR1 and CDR2: LGHNA and YNFKEQ. CDR3 size: 15 residues. Trimming took 0 bases from V and 3 from J, leaving 11 bases between them. Written as DNA, the CDR3 is TGTGCCAGCAGCCAAGATGGGCAGGCCCACACTGAAGCTTTCTTT. The encoded protein is CASSQDGQAHTEAFF.

The V and J genes are TRBV19 and TRBJ1-1, with D maybe TRBD1 (5 bases). This CDR3 comprises 13 residues. Germline assignment: CDR1 LNHDA and CDR2 SQIVND (reference sequence). The V end was cut by 6 bases, the J end by 0 bases, with 8 bases between. In nucleotides, the CDR3 is TGTGCCAGTAGGACAGAGATGAACACTGAAGCTTTCTTT. Protein product: CASRTEMNTEAFF.